The 15 T cell receptor beta chains in this list originate from one sample, sequenced in a study of cytomegalovirus exposure and HLA in healthy donors. The PCR contained 60 Vbeta and 13 Jbeta primers. Produced via immunoSEQ multiplex PCR; TCRdb's table is partial and in-frame only. Among roughly 110,000 clones listed, roughly 80% were seen once. The sequenced sample was PBMCs. The source of these receptors is a man aged 30 to 39 in good health and CMV-seropositive.

V is TRBV7-7 and J is TRBJ1-1, with D perhaps TRBD1 (5 bases). Trimming took off 3 bases at V and 1 base at J, with 6 bases between the two ends. This CDR3 is 13 amino acids long. The germline gives CDR1 SSHAT, CDR2 FNYEAQ (reference sequence). Written as DNA, the CDR3 is TGTGCCAGCAGCTTGACAGAGAACACTGAAGCTTTCTTT. Amino acids: CASSLTENTEAFF.

The rearrangement uses TRBV9 and TRBJ2-5; D gene uncertain. The better agreement between TRBJ2-7 and the DNA end casts doubt on the J call. The CDR3 loop spans 14 amino acids. Germline V gene sequence: CDR1 SGDLS, CDR2 YYNGEE. This CDR3 is CASSPRLNSYEQYF. CDR3 in DNA: TGTGCCAGCAGCCCCCGTCTAAACTCCTACGAGCAGTACTTC.

This clone was seen only a few times. CDR3 DNA: TGTGCCAGCACCTCGAGTTATGGCTACACCTTC. This codes for CASTSSYGYTF. The chain links TRBV6-5 to TRBJ1-2; D is ambiguous. This CDR3 contains 11 residues. V was shortened by 7 bases and J by 5 bases, with 8 bases between the two germline ends. CDR1 MNHEY and CDR2 SVGAGI come from the germline V gene.

For this clone: Germline is not matched at one junction end, which may reflect a read error. The chain combines TRBV7-7 with TRBJ2-1, with D tentatively TRBD1 (6 bases). The CDR3 length is 13 residues. CDR1 and CDR2 (germline): SSHAT, FNYEAQ (reference sequence). The CDR3 DNA reads as TGTGCTAGCAGCTTACTAGAAGGGGGTGAGCAGTTCTTC. It yields the protein CASSLLEGGEQFF. Combining the CDR3 with reference TRBV7-7 and TRBJ2-1 gives the whole variable domain GAGVSQSPRYKVTKRGQDVTLRCDPISSHATLYWYQQALGQGPEFLTYFNYEAQPDKSGLPSDRFSAERPEGSISTLTIQRTEQRDSAMYRCASSLLEGGEQFFGPGTRLTVL.

The J gene is TRBJ2-1, the V gene TRBV7-9; D is unresolved. Germline V gene sequence: CDR1 SEHNR, CDR2 FQNEAQ (reference sequence). CDR3 length: 13 residues. Trimming shortened V by 10 bases and J by 0 bases, and 10 bases separated the two germline ends. CDR3 DNA sequence: TGTGCCATCCGCCTTAGCTCCTACAATGAGCAGTTCTTC. This encodes CAIRLSSYNEQFF. Based on the CDR3 plus reference TRBV7-9 and TRBJ2-1, the full variable domain is DTGVSQNPRHKITKRGQNVTFRCDPISEHNRLYWYRQTLGQGPEFLTYFQNEAQLEKSRLLSDRFSAERPKGSFSTLEIQRTEQGDSAMYLCAIRLSSYNEQFFGPGTRLTVL.

The CDR3 spells CASSAAGTSGYEQYF. The CDR3 region has the DNA TGTGCCAGCAGCGCGGCCGGGACTAGCGGCTACGAGCAGTACTTC. V gene TRBV9 combines with J gene TRBJ2-7; 11 nucleotides agree with TRBD2. With 3 bases clipped from V and 3 bases from J, the junction kept 5 bases outside the gene matches. The length of the CDR3 is 15 residues. Germline lookup yields CDR1 SGDLS and CDR2 YYNGEE.

This clone was detected only once. This sequence joins TRBV6-6 and TRBJ2-7; the match to TRBD1 covers 8 bases. Germline CDR1 MNHNY, CDR2 SVGAGI (reference sequence). The V and J ends lost 5 bases and 6 bases, in that order; junction bases with no gene match: 3. The CDR3 spans 12 residues. The CDR3: CASSQTGVEQYF. The DNA of the CDR3 is TGTGCCAGCAGTCAGACAGGGGTCGAGCAGTACTTC.

This chain uses TRBV5-1 with TRBJ1-1; 9 positions match TRBD1. This CDR3 comprises 14 residues. The V segment lost 3 bases and the J segment 5 bases; nucleotides outside the gene matches: 5. Germline V CDR1 and CDR2: SGHRS, YFSETQ. Written as DNA, the CDR3 is TGCGCCAGCAGCTCCGGGACAGGGTTGACTGAAGCTTTCTTT. Its translation is CASSSGTGLTEAFF. Based on the CDR3 plus reference TRBV5-1 and TRBJ1-1, the full variable domain is KAGVTQTPRYLIKTRGQQVTLSCSPISGHRSVSWYQQTPGQGLQFLFEYFSETQRNKGNFPGRFSGRQFSNSRSEMNVSTLELGDSALYLCASSSGTGLTEAFFGQGTRLTVV.

This clone has just a few counts. The gene calls are TRBV27 and TRBJ1-1; tentatively, D is TRBD1 (5 bases). Trimming cost V 6 bases and J 2 bases, with 10 bases left between them. This CDR3 is built from 13 residues. Looked up from germline, CDR1 is MNHEY and CDR2 is SMNVEV (reference sequence). CDR3 sequence reads: CASRRTTNTEAFF. The CDR3 DNA is TGTGCCAGCAGAAGGACAACTAACACTGAAGCTTTCTTT.

Points on this clone: At one end, the junction sequence differs from germline, possibly due to a read error. The chain employs TRBV7-9 and TRBJ2-2; D possibly corresponds to TRBD2 (5 bases). The germline gives CDR1 SEHNR, CDR2 FQNEAQ (reference sequence). The CDR3 covers 16 residues. The CDR3 coding sequence is TGTTCCAGCAGCTCCGGGATTGCGGGCCACACCGGGGAGCTGTTTTTT. Amino acid sequence: CSSSSGIAGHTGELFF.

The chain couples TRBV10-3 to TRBJ1-4, with 7 positions matching TRBD1. CDR3 length: 15 residues. Trimming removed 6 bases from V and 6 bases from J; junction bases left unmatched: 10. Per germline, CDR1 ENHRY and CDR2 SYGVKD. The CDR3 loop reads CAISEKGALDEKLFF. In DNA form, the CDR3 reads TGTGCCATCAGCGAAAAGGGGGCTCTGGATGAAAAACTGTTTTTT.

This chain links TRBV11-3 with TRBJ2-5; 14 bases align to TRBD2. Germline trimming cut 5 bases from V and 4 bases from J; bases unmatched to any gene: 6. The length of the CDR3 is 16 residues. Germline values: CDR1 SGHNT, CDR2 YENEEA. The DNA of the CDR3 is TGTGCCAGCAGCCGACTAGCGGGGGGGCCCGGAGAGACCCAGTACTTC. Translating gives CASSRLAGGPGETQYF.

The chain is built from TRBV5-4 and TRBJ2-3; D not resolved. This CDR3 contains 15 residues. V shed 0 bases and J shed 2 bases, with 10 bases lying between them. Germline CDR1 reads SGHNT; CDR2 reads YYREEE (reference sequence). CDR3 amino acids: CASSLGQATTDTQYF. CDR3 coding DNA: TGTGCCAGCAGCTTGGGGCAGGCGACCACAGATACGCAGTATTTT.

This chain joins TRBV4-2 and TRBJ2-5; D may be TRBD2 (7 bases). The DNA end is a closer match to TRBJ2-7, so the J assignment may be wrong. Germline V lookup: CDR1 LGHNA, CDR2 YNFKEQ. The CDR3 consists of 19 residues. The CDR3 bases are TGTGCCAGCAGCCAAGAAGGGGGGGTGGGGACCGAGGCCCCCTACGAGCAGTACTTC. This translates into CASSQEGGVGTEAPYEQYF.

This chain links TRBV6-5 with TRBJ2-2, with D possibly matching TRBD1 (6 bases). The CDR3 runs to 15 residues. V was pared by 2 bases and J by 5 bases, with 12 bases between. Germline loops: CDR1 MNHEY, CDR2 SVGAGI. The CDR3 DNA is TGTGCCAGCAGTTACAGCCAGGGGAATACCGGGGAGCTGTTTTTT. Amino acids: CASSYSQGNTGELFF.